A single sample is the source of the 23 T cell receptor beta chains below, sequenced in a study of T cell clonotyping in hematopoietic cell transplantation. The protocol was immunoSEQ multiplex PCR, while the TCRdb copy is restricted to in-frame clones and leaves out a portion. The table lists 15,000 to 20,000 clones, nearly 95% of them singletons. What was sequenced was peripheral blood mononuclear cells. Receptor source: a man aged 40-55 years in good health. Some clones in this sample may be carry-over from other donors' samples.

V and J are TRBV6-1 and TRBJ1-6, with D unresolved. Germline values: CDR1 MNHNS, CDR2 SASEGT. V was cut by 2 bases and J by 7 bases, with 15 bases left in between. The CDR3 totals 16 residues. In DNA form, the CDR3 reads TGTGCCAGCAGTGAACGAGGCGCGGGGTGGAATTCACCCCTCCACTTT. The encoded protein is CASSERGAGWNSPLHF.

The V call is TRBV6-1, the J call TRBJ1-2, with D perhaps matching TRBD1 (6 bases). Trimming removed 2 bases from V and 9 bases from J, with 16 bases in between. Germline V gene lookup returns CDR1 MNHNS and CDR2 SASEGT. The CDR3 runs to 14 residues. The CDR3 DNA reads as TGTGCCAGCAGTGAAAGGGGGGCGCAGGATAGCTACACCTTC. It specifies CASSERGAQDSYTF.

CDR3 bases: TGCGCCAGCAGCCGGACAGGGGGCGTAGGTGTGAATGAAAAACTGTTTTTT. It codes for CASSRTGGVGVNEKLFF. This chain connects TRBV5-1 to TRBJ1-4, with 11 positions matching TRBD1. CDR3 length equals 17 residues. The ends lost 4 bases at V and 5 bases at J; junction bases unmatched: 10. The germline gives CDR1 SGHRS, CDR2 YFSETQ.

This rearrangement joins TRBV27 to TRBJ1-2; no clear D gene. The V end was cut by 5 bases, the J end by 6 bases, with 13 bases between. This CDR3 comprises 13 residues. Germline CDR1 is MNHEY and CDR2 is SMNVEV (reference sequence). CDR3 sequence: CASSPGGPDGYTF. The CDR3 bases are TGTGCCAGCAGTCCGGGAGGGCCGGATGGCTACACCTTC.

This clone has only a few counts. The chain is built from TRBV7-3 and TRBJ1-6, with 7 bases identical to TRBD1. CDR3 length equals 14 residues. Germline V gives CDR1 SGHTA, CDR2 FQGTGA. V gave up 2 bases and J gave up 7 bases; unmatched junction bases: 2. The CDR3 reads CASSLQGVNSPLHF. The CDR3 nucleotides read TGTGCCAGCAGCTTACAGGGGGTCAATTCACCCCTCCACTTT.

The J gene is TRBJ1-5, the V gene TRBV4-1; D remains ambiguous. The V and J ends lost 5 bases and 7 bases respectively, with 15 bases between them. The CDR3 length is 14 residues. Germline lookup yields CDR1 MGHRA and CDR2 YSYEKL. The DNA for the CDR3 is TGCGCCAGCAGCGGAAGCGGGCGGGCACAGCCCCAGCATTTT. It codes for CASSGSGRAQPQHF.

The chain carries TRBV2 and TRBJ2-2; 9 bases match TRBD2. This CDR3 has 14 residues. Germline V gives CDR1 SNHLY, CDR2 FYNNEI. V lost 10 bases to trimming and J lost 0 bases; unmatched junction nucleotides: 3. CDR3: CATPSGANTGELFF. Written as DNA, the CDR3 is TGTGCCACCCCTAGCGGGGCGAACACCGGGGAGCTGTTTTTT.

The rearrangement uses TRBV4-3 and TRBJ1-3; no clear D gene. V lost 0 bases to trimming and J lost 6 bases, with 9 bases between them. The length of the CDR3 is 14 residues. CDR1 and CDR2 (germline): LGHNA, YSLEER. CDR3 loop: CASSQDAMLNTIYF. For the CDR3, the DNA is TGCGCCAGCAGCCAAGATGCCATGTTAAACACCATATATTTT.

The V gene is TRBV6-5, the J gene TRBJ1-3; a possible D gene is TRBD1 (6 bases). Germline V CDR1 and CDR2: MNHEY, SVGAGI. The V and J ends lost 5 bases and 2 bases respectively, with 10 bases between them. The CDR3 covers 14 residues. Here the CDR3 DNA reads TGTGCCAGCAGTCTACGGACAGCTGGAAACACCATATATTTT. It yields the protein CASSLRTAGNTIYF.

This chain joins TRBV19 and TRBJ2-1; 11 bases are shared with TRBD2. V lost 0 bases to trimming and J lost 8 bases; unmatched junction nucleotides: 6. This CDR3 region has 16 residues. The germline V gene encodes CDR1 LNHDA and CDR2 SQIVND (reference sequence). The CDR3, as DNA: TGTGCCAGTAGTATAGATAGGGTAGCGGGAGGGGATGAGCAGTTCTTC. Translated: CASSIDRVAGGDEQFF.

The V call is TRBV9, the J call TRBJ2-3; D perhaps matches TRBD2 (5 bases). This CDR3 has 15 residues. CDR1 and CDR2 (germline): SGDLS, YYNGEE. V was cut by 5 bases and J by 2 bases, with 15 bases left in between. The CDR3 protein is CASSWIGNPTDTQYF. CDR3 DNA sequence: TGTGCCAGCAGTTGGATCGGGAACCCCACAGATACGCAGTATTTT.

The V gene is TRBV18, the J gene TRBJ1-1; D unresolved. Trimming left V 3 bases short and J 8 bases short, with 13 bases between. CDR3 length: 13 amino acids. CDR1 and CDR2 (germline): KGHSH, LQKENI. CDR3 amino acids: CASSPRREAEAFF. In DNA, the CDR3 is TGTGCCAGCTCACCGCGGAGGGAGGCCGAAGCTTTCTTT.

The chain links TRBV6-4 to TRBJ1-2, with a possible D match to TRBD1 (6 bases). The germline gives CDR1 MRHNA, CDR2 SNTAGT. This CDR3 is 12 amino acids long. V was pared by 2 bases and J by 8 bases, with 9 bases between. DNA of the CDR3: TGTGCCAGCAGTGACGCGGGGGGCGGCTACACCTTC. It encodes CASSDAGGGYTF.

This clone was seen only a few times. The chain employs TRBV4-1 and TRBJ2-1; D may be TRBD1 or TRBD2 (5 bases each). CDR1 is MGHRA, CDR2 YSYEKL, per germline. Trimming pared 1 base from V and 8 bases from J, leaving 18 bases between. CDR3 length: 16 amino acids. CDR3: CASSQGSGAGFHEQFF. CDR3 bases: TGCGCCAGCAGCCAAGGATCCGGGGCTGGGTTTCATGAGCAGTTCTTC.

This chain uses TRBV25-1 with TRBJ2-5; 8 bases match TRBD2. Germline trimming cut 3 bases from V and 3 bases from J; bases unmatched to any gene: 6. The CDR3 is made up of 15 amino acids. The germline gives CDR1 MGHDK, CDR2 SYGVNS. CDR3 in DNA: TGTGCCAGCAGTGAGAGACTAGCGCCAAAAGAGACCCAGTACTTC. Its translation is CASSERLAPKETQYF. The complete variable domain, with remaining parts taken from reference TRBV25-1 and TRBJ2-5, reads EADIYQTPRYLVIGTGKKITLECSQTMGHDKMYWYQQDPGMELHLIHYSYGVNSTEKGDLSSESTVSRIRTEHFPLTLESARPSHTSQYLCASSERLAPKETQYFGPGTRLLVL.

This clone was found once. Germline and junction disagree at one end, which may indicate a read error. The CDR3 nucleotides read TGTGCCAGCAGTCACTCTTGGAGTTTTTCCTACAATGAGCAGTTCTTC. Protein: CASSHSWSFSYNEQFF. The rearrangement joins TRBV6-6 to TRBJ2-1, with D hard to call. Germline V lookup: CDR1 MNHNY, CDR2 SVGAGI (reference sequence). CDR3 length: 16 amino acids.

This chain joins TRBV6-5 and TRBJ2-7; the match to TRBD2 covers 9 bases. The CDR3 length is 15 residues. CDR1 is MNHEY and CDR2 is SVGAGI in the germline V gene. The V and J ends lost 2 bases and 4 bases, in that order; junction bases with no gene match: 6. CDR3 sequence: CASSYGLAGLYEQYF. The CDR3, as DNA: TGTGCCAGCAGTTACGGGCTAGCGGGGCTTTACGAGCAGTACTTC.

This clone was observed once. The CDR3 nucleotides read TGTGCCAGCAGCTTGTGGGAAGGGATCGAGCAGTACTTC. Its translation is CASSLWEGIEQYF. This rearrangement joins TRBV5-5 to TRBJ2-7, with unresolved D. V was cut by 1 base and J by 6 bases, with 11 bases left in between. Germline V lookup: CDR1 SGHKS, CDR2 YYEKEE (reference sequence). The CDR3 spans 13 residues.

The V and J genes are TRBV5-1 and TRBJ2-7; D remains ambiguous. Germline V gene sequence: CDR1 SGHRS, CDR2 YFSETQ. Trimming took off 1 base at V and 2 bases at J, with 10 bases between the two ends. The CDR3 loop spans 14 amino acids. CDR3 region: CASSLTLDAYEQYF. The CDR3 DNA is TGCGCCAGCAGCTTGACTTTAGACGCCTACGAGCAGTACTTC.

The V and J genes are TRBV14 and TRBJ1-6, with D unresolved. The V gene lost 0 bases and the J gene lost 8 bases, with 8 bases spanning the gap. From germline, CDR1 is SGHDN and CDR2 FVKESK. CDR3 length: 14 amino acids. CDR3 residues: CASSQDQKYSPLHF. For the CDR3, the DNA is TGTGCCAGCAGCCAAGATCAAAAGTATTCACCCCTCCACTTT.

The V gene is TRBV5-5, the J gene TRBJ2-1, with D possibly being TRBD1 or TRBD2 (5 bases each). From germline, CDR1 is SGHKS and CDR2 YYEKEE (reference sequence). CDR3 length: 15 amino acids. V lost 0 bases to trimming and J lost 3 bases, with 10 bases between them. CDR3 DNA sequence: TGTGCCAGCAGCTTGGAAGGGGCGGGCTACAATGAGCAGTTCTTC. Amino acid sequence: CASSLEGAGYNEQFF.

This clone was found once. The rearrangement links TRBV2 to TRBJ1-1, with no clear D. The CDR3 has 13 amino acids. CDR1 and CDR2 from the germline V gene are SNHLY and FYNNEI. V was trimmed by 2 bases and J by 1 base, leaving 5 bases between them. CDR3 DNA sequence: TGTGCCAGCAGTGAAAGGGAGAACACTGAAGCTTTCTTT. Its translation is CASSERENTEAFF. The full variable domain, with the rest looked up from reference TRBV2 and TRBJ1-1, is EPEVTQTPSHQVTQMGQEVILRCVPISNHLYFYWYRQILGQKVEFLVSFYNNEISEKSEIFDDQFSVERPDGSNFTLKIRSTKLEDSAMYFCASSERENTEAFFGQGTRLTVV.

The chain is built from TRBV25-1 and TRBJ2-7; 10 bases are shared with TRBD1. The germline V gene has CDR1 MGHDK and CDR2 SYGVNS. The V gene end was trimmed by 6 bases and the J gene end by 3 bases; junction bases not matched to a gene: 2. This CDR3 is 13 amino acids long. CDR3 in amino acids: CASRGTGVYEQYF. The CDR3 DNA sequence: TGTGCCAGCAGGGGGACAGGGGTCTACGAGCAGTACTTC.